Listed here are 22 T cell receptor beta chains from one sample, sequenced in a study of PD-1 blockade in mismatch repair-deficient tumors. For these TCRs, the target antigens are not known. Time point in this sample: approximately eleven-day in vitro stimulation with candidate neoantigen peptide 3. Sequencing was performed with immunoSEQ multiplex PCR; in TCRdb, only in-frame clones are kept and a portion is missing. This table holds approximately 10,000 clones, approximately 90% found once. Sequenced here: cells cultured in vitro, sampled from a patient treated with pembrolizumab. Receptors originate from an adult with mismatch repair-deficient cancer.

This chain joins TRBV9 and TRBJ2-1; 11 nucleotides line up with TRBD2. This CDR3 spans 15 amino acids. Germline-derived CDR1 and CDR2 are SGDLS and YYNGEE. The junction had 6 bases not matched to a gene; V was cut back by 6 bases and J by 4 bases. CDR3 sequence: CASTTSGTPYNEQFF. In DNA, the CDR3 is TGTGCCAGCACGACTAGCGGGACTCCTTACAATGAGCAGTTCTTC.

This rearrangement joins TRBV27 to TRBJ1-6; D unclear. The V end lost 8 bases, the J end lost 6 bases, and 8 bases lay between the germline ends. Germline CDR1 MNHEY, CDR2 SMNVEV (reference sequence). There are 12 residues in the CDR3. The DNA of the CDR3 is TGTGCCAGCGGCAGGCCTAATTCACCCCTCCACTTT. Translation gives CASGRPNSPLHF.

This chain links TRBV5-5 with TRBJ2-7; 9 bases line up with TRBD2. The junction had 3 bases not matched to a gene; V was cut back by 2 bases and J by 3 bases. This CDR3 is built from 14 residues. Germline V gene data show CDR1 as SGHKS and CDR2 as YYEKEE (reference sequence). The CDR3 sequence is CASSFLAGSYEQYF. The CDR3 region has the DNA TGTGCCAGCAGCTTCCTAGCGGGGAGCTACGAGCAGTACTTC.

The chain uses TRBV27 and TRBJ2-1, with D maybe TRBD1 (5 bases). This CDR3 spans 12 amino acids. The V gene's germline CDR1 is MNHEY and CDR2 SMNVEV (reference sequence). V was shortened by 8 bases and J by 6 bases, with 11 bases between the two germline ends. The CDR3 reads CASQTGGNEQFF. CDR3 nucleotide sequence: TGTGCCAGCCAAACAGGCGGCAATGAGCAGTTCTTC.

The chain joins TRBV7-9 to TRBJ1-1, with no clear D. The germline V gene has CDR1 SEHNR and CDR2 FQNEAQ (reference sequence). The CDR3 loop spans 13 amino acids. Trimming cost V 3 bases and J 2 bases, with 7 bases left between them. The CDR3 loop is CASSFGFNTEAFF. The CDR3 DNA follows: TGTGCCAGCAGCTTCGGCTTTAACACTGAAGCTTTCTTT.

The chain employs TRBV27 and TRBJ2-1, with 8 bases aligning to TRBD1. The CDR3 extends over 15 amino acids. The germline gives CDR1 MNHEY, CDR2 SMNVEV (reference sequence). Losses at the gene ends were 5 bases for V and 9 bases for J; bases not matched to a gene: 12. For the CDR3, the DNA is TGTGCCAGCAGTCATACCGGGACAGGAAACCCTGAGCAGTTCTTC. It yields the protein CASSHTGTGNPEQFF.

The rearrangement links TRBV27 to TRBJ1-2, with TRBD1 matching 10 bases. V dropped 5 bases and J dropped 2; count of bases not matched to a gene: 5. The CDR3 is 15 residues long. Germline CDR1 is MNHEY and CDR2 is SMNVEV (reference sequence). This CDR3 is CASSTWTGGNYGYTF. The CDR3 bases are TGTGCCAGCAGTACTTGGACAGGGGGGAACTATGGCTACACCTTC.

The genes are TRBV9 and TRBJ2-1; TRBD2 aligns across 9 bases. Germline values: CDR1 SGDLS, CDR2 YYNGEE. This CDR3 is 18 amino acids long. V gave up 0 bases and J gave up 6 bases; unmatched junction bases: 13. CDR3 DNA sequence: TGTGCCAGCAGCGTAGACCGAGGGGGTAGCGGGAGTCGCAATGAGCAGTTCTTC. Its protein product is CASSVDRGGSGSRNEQFF.

The rearrangement links TRBV5-3 to TRBJ1-2; possible D gene TRBD1, 5 bases. TRBV5-3 belongs to the ORF category, with a function that is uncertain. The CDR3 has 16 amino acids. V was clipped by 2 bases and J by 8 bases, with 22 bases between them. DNA of the CDR3: TGTGCCAGAAGCTTAGACAGCAACCTAATGACGTGGGGCTACACCTTC. It is translated as CARSLDSNLMTWGYTF.

The chain is built from TRBV28 and TRBJ2-7, with D possibly matching TRBD1 (5 bases). This CDR3 is built from 14 residues. The ends were cut back, 6 bases at V and 6 bases at J, with 18 bases in the middle. Per the germline V gene, CDR1 is MDHEN and CDR2 is SYDVKM. CDR3 sequence reads: CASRSDQGVSEQYF. The DNA for the CDR3 is TGTGCCAGCAGGAGCGACCAAGGGGTATCCGAGCAGTACTTC.

This clone appeared a few times. The V and J genes are TRBV30 and TRBJ1-2, with 8 bases that match TRBD1. This CDR3 is 14 amino acids long. With V trimmed by 4 bases and J by 5 bases, 9 bases remained unmatched. Germline V gene sequence: CDR1 GTSNPN, CDR2 SVGIG (reference sequence). The CDR3 DNA follows: TGTGCCTGGATACCGGACAGGGTGGGGTATGGCTACACCTTC. It encodes CAWIPDRVGYGYTF.

This chain links TRBV5-1 with TRBJ1-1, with a possible D match to TRBD1 (6 bases). Trimming removed 2 bases from V and 2 bases from J, with 10 bases in between. The germline CDR1 and CDR2 sequences are SGHRS and YFSETQ. This CDR3 is 14 amino acids long. CDR3 sequence (DNA): TGCGCCAGCAGCTTTGGACAGCTTAACACTGAAGCTTTCTTT. Translated: CASSFGQLNTEAFF.

The chain joins TRBV5-1 to TRBJ2-2; 7 nucleotides align to TRBD2. Germline trimming cut 4 bases from V and 4 bases from J; bases unmatched to any gene: 10. The CDR3 sequence is 16 residues long. Germline-derived CDR1 and CDR2 are SGHRS and YFSETQ. The CDR3 protein is CASSTGLVSGTGELFF. The CDR3 DNA reads TGCGCCAGCAGCACCGGACTAGTAAGTGGCACCGGGGAGCTGTTTTTT.

The chain couples TRBV5-1 to TRBJ2-7, with D tentatively TRBD2 (6 bases). Germline values: CDR1 SGHRS, CDR2 YFSETQ. CDR3 length: 15 residues. The V end was cut by 3 bases, the J end by 4 bases, with 17 bases between. The CDR3 coding sequence is TGCGCCAGCAGCTCCGGATGGGGGGAGAGATACGAGCAGTACTTC. It yields the protein CASSSGWGERYEQYF.

The rearrangement joins TRBV10-3 to TRBJ2-3; TRBD2 is a possible D gene (6 bases). The CDR3 is made up of 12 amino acids. The germline gives CDR1 ENHRY, CDR2 SYGVKD. Trimming stripped 6 bases from V and 4 bases from J, with 8 bases between. CDR3 region: CAISGSADTQYF. The DNA of the CDR3 is TGTGCCATCAGCGGGAGTGCAGATACGCAGTATTTT.

This chain joins TRBV28 and TRBJ1-5, with a possible D match to TRBD1 (5 bases). The CDR3 has 14 amino acids. In germline, CDR1 is MDHEN, CDR2 SYDVKM. Trimming pared 5 bases from V and 0 bases from J, leaving 8 bases between. CDR3 nucleotide sequence: TGTGCCAGCAGTGGGACGGTTAGCAATCAGCCCCAGCATTTT. Translating it yields CASSGTVSNQPQHF. Together with reference TRBV28 and TRBJ1-5, the CDR3 gives the full variable domain: DVKVTQSSRYLVKRTGEKVFLECVQDMDHENMFWYRQDPGLGLRLIYFSYDVKMKEKGDIPEGYSVSREKKERFSLILESASTNQTSMYLCASSGTVSNQPQHFGDGTRLSIL.

The V gene is TRBV21-1, the J gene TRBJ1-2; the table's D gene call, TRBD1, was not cross checked with the DNA. TRBV21-1 is marked as a pseudogene. This CDR3 has 18 residues. CDR3 sequence (DNA): TGTGCCAGCAGCACCAAGACAGGGGGCCCTTTAGCTAACTATGGCTACACCTTC. It translates to CASSTKTGGPLANYGYTF.

V gene TRBV2 combines with J gene TRBJ2-7; D remains unclear. CDR3 length: 10 residues. V lost 6 bases and J lost 3, with 3 bases in between. CDR1 and CDR2 (germline): SNHLY, FYNNEI. The CDR3 coding sequence is TGTGCCAGCAGGCGCTACGAGCAGTACTTC. The encoded protein is CASRRYEQYF.

V is TRBV28 and J is TRBJ2-7, with 9 bases identical to TRBD2. In germline, CDR1 is MDHEN, CDR2 SYDVKM. J gave up 7 bases and V 5 bases, and 3 bases lay outside the gene matches. CDR3 size: 12 residues. The CDR3 sequence: CASSLGLAEQYF. For the CDR3, the DNA is TGTGCCAGCAGTCTCGGACTAGCGGAGCAGTACTTC.

The rearrangement joins TRBV5-6 to TRBJ2-6; possibly TRBD1 for D (5 bases). This CDR3 contains 16 residues. Trimming pared 4 bases from V and 0 bases from J, leaving 11 bases between. Germline V gene lookup returns CDR1 SGHDT and CDR2 YYEEEE. The CDR3 reads CASSPDSRSGANVLTF. The CDR3 DNA is TGTGCCAGCAGCCCAGACAGCCGCTCTGGGGCCAACGTCCTGACTTTC.

The CDR3, as DNA: TGTGCCAGCAGACAGAGGGGATTTAACTTCTACGAGCAGTACTTC. It codes for CASRQRGFNFYEQYF. The chain recombines TRBV7-2 with TRBJ2-7; either TRBD1 or TRBD2 may fit D (5 bases each). This CDR3 is built from 15 residues. From germline, CDR1 is SGHTA and CDR2 FQGNSA. Between the trimmed V and J ends, which lost 6 bases and 3 bases, there was a span of 18 bases.

V is TRBV5-1 and J is TRBJ2-5; TRBD2 matches at 11 bases. CDR1 is SGHRS and CDR2 is YFSETQ in the germline V gene. V shed 4 bases, J shed 4 bases, and the junction held 9 bases outside the gene matches. The CDR3 has 16 residues. This CDR3 is CASSLPPGLAGETQYF. Written as DNA, the CDR3 is TGCGCCAGCAGCCTCCCCCCTGGACTAGCGGGAGAGACCCAGTACTTC.